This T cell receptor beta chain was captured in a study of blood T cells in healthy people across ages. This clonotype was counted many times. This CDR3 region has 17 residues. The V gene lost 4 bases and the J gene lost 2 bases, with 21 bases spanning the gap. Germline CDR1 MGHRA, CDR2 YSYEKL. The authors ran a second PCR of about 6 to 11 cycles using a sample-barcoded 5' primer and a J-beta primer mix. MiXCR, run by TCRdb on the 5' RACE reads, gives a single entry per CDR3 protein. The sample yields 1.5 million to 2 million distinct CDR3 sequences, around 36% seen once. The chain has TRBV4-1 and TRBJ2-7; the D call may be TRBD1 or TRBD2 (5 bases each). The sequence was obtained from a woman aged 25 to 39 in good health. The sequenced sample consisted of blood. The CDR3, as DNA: TGCGCCAGCAGCCCCAGAATTTCCGGGACGGGGACCTACGAGCAGTACTTC. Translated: CASSPRISGTGTYEQYF.